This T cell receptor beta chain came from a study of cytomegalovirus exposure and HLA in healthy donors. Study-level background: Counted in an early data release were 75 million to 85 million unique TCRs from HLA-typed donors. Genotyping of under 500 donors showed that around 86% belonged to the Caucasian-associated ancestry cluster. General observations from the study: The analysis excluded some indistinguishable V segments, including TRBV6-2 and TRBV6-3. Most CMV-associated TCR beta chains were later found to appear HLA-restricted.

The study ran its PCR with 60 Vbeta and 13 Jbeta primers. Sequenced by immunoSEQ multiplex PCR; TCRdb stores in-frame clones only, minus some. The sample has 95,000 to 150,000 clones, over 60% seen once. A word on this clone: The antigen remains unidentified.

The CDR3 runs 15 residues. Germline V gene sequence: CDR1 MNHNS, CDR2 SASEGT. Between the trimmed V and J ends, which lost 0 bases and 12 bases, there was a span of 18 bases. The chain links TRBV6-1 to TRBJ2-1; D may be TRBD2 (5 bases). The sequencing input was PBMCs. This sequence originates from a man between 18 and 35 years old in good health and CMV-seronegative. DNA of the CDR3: TGTGCCAGCAGTGAAGCGGGAGTGGGGATTCCTATGCAGTTCTTC. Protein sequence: CASSEAGVGIPMQFF.